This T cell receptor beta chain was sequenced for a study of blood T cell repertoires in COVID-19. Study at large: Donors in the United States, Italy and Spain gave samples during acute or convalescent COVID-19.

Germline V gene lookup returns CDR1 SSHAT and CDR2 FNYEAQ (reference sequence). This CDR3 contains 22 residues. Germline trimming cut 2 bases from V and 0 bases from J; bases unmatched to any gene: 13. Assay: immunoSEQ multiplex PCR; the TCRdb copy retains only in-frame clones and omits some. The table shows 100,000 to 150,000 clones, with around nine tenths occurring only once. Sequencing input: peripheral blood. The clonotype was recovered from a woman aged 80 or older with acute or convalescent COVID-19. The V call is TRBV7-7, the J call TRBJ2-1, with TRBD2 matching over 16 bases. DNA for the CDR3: TGTGCCAGCAGCTTATGGGCACCGGGACTAGCGGGGGGGGCCCGCTCCTACAATGAGCAGTTCTTC. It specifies CASSLWAPGLAGGARSYNEQFF.